The 20 T cell receptor beta chains reported below all come from one sample, sequenced in a study of blood T cell repertoires in COVID-19. Assay: immunoSEQ multiplex PCR; the TCRdb copy retains only in-frame clones and omits some. Here the sample spans about 150,000 clones, roughly 88% being singletons. Sequenced input: peripheral blood. The receptors here all came from a woman in her forties or fifties with acute or convalescent COVID-19.

The rearrangement uses TRBV24-1 and TRBJ2-2; D ambiguous. Between the trimmed V and J ends, which lost 4 bases and 3 bases, there was a span of 11 bases. The CDR3 has 15 residues. Per the germline V gene, CDR1 is KGHDR and CDR2 is SFDVKD. In DNA form, the CDR3 reads TGTGCCACCAGTGAGTCTCGGTTTTACACCGGGGAGCTGTTTTTT. Translating gives CATSESRFYTGELFF.

The chain employs TRBV5-1 and TRBJ2-7; 7 bases fit TRBD2. Germline CDR1 and CDR2: SGHRS and YFSETQ. The length of the CDR3 is 18 residues. V was clipped by 3 bases and J by 1 base; unmatched bases: 16. The CDR3 nucleotides read TGCGCCAGCAGCTCTTCGGGGGTAGCGGGCCTATTGTCCTACGAGCAGTACTTC. It codes for CASSSSGVAGLLSYEQYF.

The chain uses TRBV11-2 and TRBJ2-2; 12 nucleotides line up with TRBD2. Germline V gene lookup returns CDR1 SGHAT and CDR2 FQNNGV. V lost 5 bases and J lost 7; bases outside the gene matches: 8. The CDR3 length is 16 residues. DNA for the CDR3: TGTGCCAGCAGCCACCGGACTAGCGGGGCTATCGGGGAGCTGTTTTTT. This codes for CASSHRTSGAIGELFF.

The rearrangement links TRBV14 to TRBJ2-6, with D perhaps TRBD1 (5 bases). V lost 4 bases, J lost 3 bases, and 7 bases lay in between. There are 14 residues in the CDR3. The germline V gene encodes CDR1 SGHDN and CDR2 FVKESK. The CDR3 is CASSLRGGANVLTF. CDR3 DNA sequence: TGTGCCAGCAGCCTTAGGGGTGGGGCCAACGTCCTGACTTTC. Filled out from reference TRBV14 and TRBJ2-6, the complete variable domain reads EAGVTQFPSHSVIEKGQTVTLRCDPISGHDNLYWYRRVMGKEIKFLLHFVKESKQDESGMPNNRFLAERTGGTYSTLKVQPAELEDSGVYFCASSLRGGANVLTFGAGSRLTVL.

The chain uses TRBV6-6 and TRBJ1-5; the D is unclear. Trimming stripped 4 bases from V and 0 bases from J, with 7 bases between. CDR3 length equals 14 residues. Germline assignment: CDR1 MNHNY and CDR2 SVGAGI (reference sequence). The CDR3 DNA reads as TGTGCCAGCAGTTCCGGGGATAGCAATCAGCCCCAGCATTTT. Amino acid sequence: CASSSGDSNQPQHF.

The chain joins TRBV9 to TRBJ2-2, with 8 bases matching TRBD1. Germline trimming cut 0 bases from V and 6 bases from J; bases unmatched to any gene: 1. The CDR3 extends over 14 amino acids. CDR1 is SGDLS, CDR2 YYNGEE, per germline. For the CDR3, the DNA is TGTGCCAGCAGCGTAGGACAGGGGTCCGGGGAGCTGTTTTTT. Translation: CASSVGQGSGELFF.

CDR3 sequence: CSASSGDRQYGYTF. The CDR3 DNA is TGCAGTGCTAGTTCCGGGGACAGGCAATATGGCTACACCTTC. The V call is TRBV20-1, the J call TRBJ1-2; 8 bases line up with TRBD1. The CDR3 covers 14 residues. V was pared by 3 bases and J by 5 bases, with 8 bases of the junction left unmatched. The germline CDR1 and CDR2 sequences are DFQATT and SNEGSKA (reference sequence).

The V and J genes are TRBV29-1 and TRBJ2-4; TRBD1 matches 7 bases. V lost 8 bases and J lost 3; bases outside the gene matches: 19. Germline V gene lookup returns CDR1 SQVTM and CDR2 ANQGSEA. This CDR3 comprises 17 residues. The CDR3 region has the DNA TGCAGCCCCCGTCCCCCTTGTGACAGGGTTGGCAAAAACATTCAGTACTTC. Translated, it gives CSPRPPCDRVGKNIQYF. Together with reference TRBV29-1 and TRBJ2-4, the CDR3 gives the full variable domain: SAVISQKPSRDICQRGTSLTIQCQVDSQVTMMFWYRQQPGQSLTLIATANQGSEATYESGFVIDKFPISRPNLTFSTLTVSNMSPEDSSIYLCSPRPPCDRVGKNIQYFGAGTRLSVL.

The V gene is TRBV9, the J gene TRBJ2-5; 8 bases fit TRBD2. This CDR3 region has 14 residues. Germline CDR1 is SGDLS and CDR2 is YYNGEE. The J segment lost 5 bases and the V segment lost 4 bases, leaving 7 bases of the junction unmatched. The CDR3 sequence: CASSLRGGTETQYF. CDR3 coding DNA: TGTGCCAGCAGCCTCCGGGGGGGCACGGAGACCCAGTACTTC.

V is TRBV7-2 and J is TRBJ1-2; a weak D match, TRBD1 (5 bases). Germline V gene data show CDR1 as SGHTA and CDR2 as FQGNSA. The V end was cut by 5 bases, the J end by 2 bases, with 9 bases between. The CDR3 contains 13 residues. CDR3 residues: CASSVRTNYGYTF. CDR3 bases: TGTGCCAGCAGCGTAAGGACAAACTATGGCTACACCTTC.

In its sample, this clone was seen once. The V and J genes are TRBV12-5 and TRBJ2-3; D is uncertain. Trimming shortened V by 2 bases and J by 0 bases, and 12 bases separated the two germline ends. Germline assignment: CDR1 LGHNT and CDR2 FRNRAP. This CDR3 has 16 amino acids. CDR3 sequence (DNA): TGTGCTAGTGGTTTGTTCGTGACACCCAGCACAGATACGCAGTATTTT. Residues: CASGLFVTPSTDTQYF. The variable domain in full, completed from reference TRBV12-5 and TRBJ2-3, reads DARVTQTPRHKVTEMGQEVTMRCQPILGHNTVFWYRQTMMQGLELLAYFRNRAPLDDSGMPKDRFSAEMPDATLATLKIQPSEPRDSAVYFCASGLFVTPSTDTQYFGPGTRLTVL.

The chain combines TRBV6-5 with TRBJ2-7; D is perhaps TRBD2 (7 bases). Germline CDR1 is MNHEY and CDR2 is SVGAGI. This CDR3 has 15 residues. V shed 0 bases and J shed 1 base, with 10 bases lying between them. DNA for the CDR3: TGTGCCAGCAGTTACTCCGCGGGGGCATCCTACGAGCAGTACTTC. Protein sequence: CASSYSAGASYEQYF.

The chain recombines TRBV6-5 with TRBJ1-3; D not resolved. The V end was cut by 4 bases, the J end by 4 bases, with 14 bases between. The V gene's germline CDR1 is MNHEY and CDR2 SVGAGI. This CDR3 spans 15 amino acids. CDR3 amino acids: CASSLREGQGNTIYF. CDR3 bases: TGTGCCAGCAGTTTACGAGAGGGCCAAGGAAACACCATATATTTT.

V is TRBV6-5 and J is TRBJ2-3; perhaps TRBD2 as D (6 bases). Trimming removed 0 bases at V and 0 bases at J, with 10 bases between. This CDR3 region has 16 residues. The germline gives CDR1 MNHEY, CDR2 SVGAGI. The CDR3 nucleotides are TGTGCCAGCAGTTACTCGACGGGACTCAGCACAGATACGCAGTATTTT. Amino acid sequence: CASSYSTGLSTDTQYF.

V usage is TRBV6-1 and J usage is TRBJ1-5; D unclear. With 2 bases removed from V and 0 bases from J, the gap between germline ends came to 8 bases. Germline V gene data show CDR1 as MNHNS and CDR2 as SASEGT. CDR3 length: 15 amino acids. The CDR3 nucleotides are TGTGCCAGCAGTGAACAGAGGGCTAGCAATCAGCCCCAGCATTTT. The encoded protein is CASSEQRASNQPQHF.

The chain recombines TRBV6-5 with TRBJ1-5; a weak D match, TRBD1 (5 bases). Germline values: CDR1 MNHEY, CDR2 SVGAGI. The ends were cut back, 10 bases at V and 4 bases at J, with 14 bases in the middle. The CDR3 contains 13 residues. The CDR3 protein is CATQGGVNQPQHF. In DNA, the CDR3 is TGTGCCACTCAGGGAGGGGTTAATCAGCCCCAGCATTTT.

This clone has just a few counts. The chain uses TRBV4-3 and TRBJ1-3; no firm D call. The germline V gene encodes CDR1 LGHNA and CDR2 YSLEER. The CDR3 consists of 16 residues. The ends were cut back, 1 base at V and 0 bases at J, with 10 bases in the middle. This chain's CDR3 is CASSQVIRSSGNTIYF. CDR3 bases: TGCGCCAGCAGCCAAGTCATCCGGAGCTCTGGAAACACCATATATTTT.

The rearrangement links TRBV27 to TRBJ1-2, with TRBD1 matching 7 bases. J was trimmed by 4 bases and V by 2 bases; bases with no gene match: 7. The CDR3 spans 15 residues. Germline V gives CDR1 MNHEY, CDR2 SMNVEV (reference sequence). The CDR3 loop reads CASSLGQGVVYGYTF. The CDR3 region has the DNA TGTGCCAGCAGTTTAGGGCAGGGGGTGGTCTATGGCTACACCTTC.

J is TRBJ1-1 and V is TRBV2; D ambiguous. The V end lost 10 bases, the J end lost 2 bases, and 8 bases lay between the germline ends. This CDR3 region has 11 residues. CDR1 and CDR2 (germline): SNHLY, FYNNEI. CDR3 region: CATGYNTEAFF. DNA of the CDR3: TGTGCCACAGGCTACAACACTGAAGCTTTCTTT.

J is TRBJ2-5 and V is TRBV9; the match to TRBD1 covers 8 bases. Germline CDR1 and CDR2: SGDLS and YYNGEE. The CDR3 runs to 12 residues. V gave up 6 bases and J gave up 3 bases; unmatched junction bases: 1. The CDR3 region has the DNA TGTGCCAGCACAGGGGGCGAAGAGACCCAGTACTTC. This codes for CASTGGEETQYF. Variable domain in full (rest from reference TRBV9 and TRBJ2-5): DSGVTQTPKHLITATGQRVTLRCSPRSGDLSVYWYQQSLDQGLQFLIQYYNGEERAKGNILERFSAQQFPDLHSELNLSSLELGDSALYFCASTGGEETQYFGPGTRLLVL.